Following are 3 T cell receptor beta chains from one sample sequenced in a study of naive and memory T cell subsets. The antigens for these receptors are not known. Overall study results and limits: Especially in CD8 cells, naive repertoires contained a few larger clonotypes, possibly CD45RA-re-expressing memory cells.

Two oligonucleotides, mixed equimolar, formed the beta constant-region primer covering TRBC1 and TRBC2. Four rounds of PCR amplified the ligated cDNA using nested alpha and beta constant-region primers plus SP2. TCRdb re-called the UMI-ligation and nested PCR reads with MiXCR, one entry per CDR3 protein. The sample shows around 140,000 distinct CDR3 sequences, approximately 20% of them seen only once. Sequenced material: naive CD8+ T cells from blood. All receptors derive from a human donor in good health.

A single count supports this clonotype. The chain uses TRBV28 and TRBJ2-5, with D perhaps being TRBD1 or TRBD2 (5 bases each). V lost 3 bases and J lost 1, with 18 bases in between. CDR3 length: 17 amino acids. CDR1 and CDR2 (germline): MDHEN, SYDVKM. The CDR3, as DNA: TGTGCCAGCAGTTTTCCCGGGACCCCCGGCCCCCAAGAGACCCAGTACTTC. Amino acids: CASSFPGTPGPQETQYF. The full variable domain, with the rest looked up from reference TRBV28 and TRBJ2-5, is DVKVTQSSRYLVKRTGEKVFLECVQDMDHENMFWYRQDPGLGLRLIYFSYDVKMKEKGDIPEGYSVSREKKERFSLILESASTNQTSMYLCASSFPGTPGPQETQYFGPGTRLLVL.

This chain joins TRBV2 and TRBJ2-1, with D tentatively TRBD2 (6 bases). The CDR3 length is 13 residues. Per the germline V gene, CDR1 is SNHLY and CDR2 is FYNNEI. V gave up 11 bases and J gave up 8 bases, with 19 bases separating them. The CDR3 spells CAGSPGLIDEQFF. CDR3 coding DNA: TGTGCCGGAAGTCCGGGACTCATCGATGAGCAGTTCTTC.

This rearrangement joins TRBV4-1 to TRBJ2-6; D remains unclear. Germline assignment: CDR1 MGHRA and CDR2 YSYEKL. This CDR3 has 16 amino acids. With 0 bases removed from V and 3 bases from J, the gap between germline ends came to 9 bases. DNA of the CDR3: TGCGCCAGCAGCCAAGATCAAGGGAATGGGGCCAACGTCCTGACTTTC. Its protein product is CASSQDQGNGANVLTF.